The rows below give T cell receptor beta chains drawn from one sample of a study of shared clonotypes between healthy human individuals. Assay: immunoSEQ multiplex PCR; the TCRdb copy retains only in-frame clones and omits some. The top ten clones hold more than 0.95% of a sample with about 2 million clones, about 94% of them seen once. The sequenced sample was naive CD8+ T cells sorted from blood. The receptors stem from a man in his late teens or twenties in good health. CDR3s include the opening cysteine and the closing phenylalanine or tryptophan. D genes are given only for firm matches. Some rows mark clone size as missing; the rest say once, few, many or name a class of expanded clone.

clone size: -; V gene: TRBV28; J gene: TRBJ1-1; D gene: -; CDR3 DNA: TGTGCCAGCAGTTTAGAGAGAAACACTGAAGCTTTCTTT; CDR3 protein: CASSLERNTEAFF
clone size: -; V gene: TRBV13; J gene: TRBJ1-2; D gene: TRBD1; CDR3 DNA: TGTGCCAGCAGCGATCGGACAGGGGAATCGGTTGAAGGCTACACCTTC; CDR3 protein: CASSDRTGESVEGYTF
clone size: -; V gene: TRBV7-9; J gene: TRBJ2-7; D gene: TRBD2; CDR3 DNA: TGTGCCAGCAGTTGGGGGGAGGGTGGCGGTTCCTACGAGCAGTACTTC; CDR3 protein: CASSWGEGGGSYEQYF
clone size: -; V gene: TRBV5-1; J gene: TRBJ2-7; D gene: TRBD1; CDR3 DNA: TGCGCCAGCAGCTTGGGCGGACAGGGGGCGATTTCGGAGTACGAGCAGTACTTC; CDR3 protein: CASSLGGQGAISEYEQYF
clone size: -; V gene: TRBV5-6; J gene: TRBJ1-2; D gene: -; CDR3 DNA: TGTGCCAGCAGCCCAACGAATCGAGGCTACACCTTC; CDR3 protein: CASSPTNRGYTF
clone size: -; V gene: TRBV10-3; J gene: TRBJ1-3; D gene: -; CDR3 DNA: TGTGCCATCAGTGAGTCGAAAGGGAACTCTGGAAACACCATATATTTT; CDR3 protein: CAISESKGNSGNTIYF
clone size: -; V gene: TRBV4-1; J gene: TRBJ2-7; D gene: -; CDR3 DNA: TGCGCCAGCAGCCAAGAAGGGTTCCGAGATGAGCAGTACTTC; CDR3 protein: CASSQEGFRDEQYF
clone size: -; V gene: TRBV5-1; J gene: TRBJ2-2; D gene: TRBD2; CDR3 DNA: TGCGCCAGCAGCGTACTAGCGGGAGACTCCGGGGAGCTGTTTTTT; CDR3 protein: CASSVLAGDSGELFF
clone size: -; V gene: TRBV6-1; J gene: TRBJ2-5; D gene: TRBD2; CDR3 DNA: TGTGCCAGCAGTGACCCGGCGGGGGGTGAGACCCAGTACTTC; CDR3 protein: CASSDPAGGETQYF
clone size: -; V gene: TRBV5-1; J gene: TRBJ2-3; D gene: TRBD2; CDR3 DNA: TGCGCCAGCAGCTCGGGACTAGGGGAGTACACAGATACGCAGTATTTT; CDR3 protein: CASSSGLGEYTDTQYF
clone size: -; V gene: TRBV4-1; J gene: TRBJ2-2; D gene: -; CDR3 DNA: TGCGCCAGCAGCCAAGAGGGCGGGGTCTTCACCGGGGAGCTGTTTTTT; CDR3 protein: CASSQEGGVFTGELFF
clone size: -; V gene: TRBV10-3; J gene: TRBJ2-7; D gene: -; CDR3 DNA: TGTGCCATCAGTGCGGGGGGCAACGAGCAGTACTTC; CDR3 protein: CAISAGGNEQYF
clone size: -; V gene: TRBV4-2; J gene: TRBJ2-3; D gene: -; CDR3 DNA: TGTGCCAGCAGCCCTGAGGGGGGAGATACGCAGTATTTT; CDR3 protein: CASSPEGGDTQYF
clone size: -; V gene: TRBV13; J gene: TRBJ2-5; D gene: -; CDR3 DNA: TGTGCCAGCAGCCGAGAGAACCAAGAGACCCAGTACTTC; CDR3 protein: CASSRENQETQYF
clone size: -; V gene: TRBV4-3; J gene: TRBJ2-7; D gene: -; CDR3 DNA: TGCGCCAGCAGCCAAGCGACCTGGGGCGAGCAGTACTTC; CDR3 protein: CASSQATWGEQYF
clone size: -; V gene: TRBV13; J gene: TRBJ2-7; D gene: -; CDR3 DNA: TGTGCCAGCAGTTCCGGGGAAGCCTACGAGCAGTACTTC; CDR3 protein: CASSSGEAYEQYF
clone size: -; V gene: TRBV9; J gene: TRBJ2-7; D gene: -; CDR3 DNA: TGTGCCAGCAGCGTAGCAGCGGAGGGTGACTACGAGCAGTACTTC; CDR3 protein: CASSVAAEGDYEQYF
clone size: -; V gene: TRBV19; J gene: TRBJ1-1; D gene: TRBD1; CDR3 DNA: TGTGCCAGTAGTATAGATTCAAGGGGGCCCACTGAAGCTTTCTTT; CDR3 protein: CASSIDSRGPTEAFF
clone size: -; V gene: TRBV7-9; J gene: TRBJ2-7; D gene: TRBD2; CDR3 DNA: TGTGCCAGCAGCTTAGTAGCGGGTGGGAAGAACGAGCAGTACTTC; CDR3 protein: CASSLVAGGKNEQYF
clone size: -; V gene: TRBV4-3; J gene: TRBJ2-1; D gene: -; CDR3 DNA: TGCGCCAGCAGCCAAGAAGCCCTCGGGAGCTTGGGCAACAATGAGCAGTTCTTC; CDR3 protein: CASSQEALGSLGNNEQFF
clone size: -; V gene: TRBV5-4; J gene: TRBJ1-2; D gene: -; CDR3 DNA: TGTGCCAGCAGCTTGGCCGGGGACTATGGCTACACCTTC; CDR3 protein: CASSLAGDYGYTF
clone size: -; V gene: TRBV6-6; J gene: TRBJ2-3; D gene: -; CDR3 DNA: TGTGCCAGCAGCTGGGGGACTCCTTCCGATACGCAGTATTTT; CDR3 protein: CASSWGTPSDTQYF
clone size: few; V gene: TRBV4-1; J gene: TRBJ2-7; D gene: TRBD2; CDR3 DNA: TGCGCCAGCAGCCAAGGTGGTGCGGGAGGATACGAGCAGTACTTC; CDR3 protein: CASSQGGAGGYEQYF
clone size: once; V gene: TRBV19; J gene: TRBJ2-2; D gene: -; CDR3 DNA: TGTGCCAGTATGGACTTTGCGTCCACCGGGGAGCTGTTTTTT; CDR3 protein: CASMDFASTGELFF
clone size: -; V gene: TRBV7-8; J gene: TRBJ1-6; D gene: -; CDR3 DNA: TGTGCCAGCAGCTTAGCGCGCGTACCGGATTATAATTCACCCCTCCACTTT; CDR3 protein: CASSLARVPDYNSPLHF
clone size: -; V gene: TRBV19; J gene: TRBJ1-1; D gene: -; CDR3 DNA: TGTGCCAGTAGTGCGACCTCCTGGGGCGGAGGCCTGACCGAAGCTTTCTTT; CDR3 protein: CASSATSWGGGLTEAFF
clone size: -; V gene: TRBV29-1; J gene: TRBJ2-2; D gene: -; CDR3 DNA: TGCAGCGTTGAGAATAGCGATACGAACACCGGGGAGCTGTTTTTT; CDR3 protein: CSVENSDTNTGELFF
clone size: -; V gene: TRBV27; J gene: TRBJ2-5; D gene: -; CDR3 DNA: TGTGCCAGCAGTTTGCTCTTCAAGGAGACCCAGTACTTC; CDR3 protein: CASSLLFKETQYF
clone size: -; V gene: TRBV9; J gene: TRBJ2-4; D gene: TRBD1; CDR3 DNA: TGTGCCAGCAGCGCCCCGACTGGGACAGGGGAGTTTTCTGGCAAAAACATTCAGTACTTC; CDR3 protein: CASSAPTGTGEFSGKNIQYF
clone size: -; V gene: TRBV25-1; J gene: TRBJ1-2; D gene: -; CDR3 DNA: TGTGCCAGCAGTGACCTAAACTATGGCTACACCTTC; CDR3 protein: CASSDLNYGYTF
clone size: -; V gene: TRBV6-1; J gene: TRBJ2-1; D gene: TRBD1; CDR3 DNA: TGTGCCATCGAGGACAGGGGCGCGGTGTACAATGAGCAGTTCTTC; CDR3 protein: CAIEDRGAVYNEQFF
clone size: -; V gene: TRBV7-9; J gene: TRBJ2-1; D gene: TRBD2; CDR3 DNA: TGTGCCAGCAGCTTCTCTAGCGGTGGCTCCTACAATGAGCAGTTCTTC; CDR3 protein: CASSFSSGGSYNEQFF
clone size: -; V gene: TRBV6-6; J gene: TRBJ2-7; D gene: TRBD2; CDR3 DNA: TGTGCCAGCAGTTCGAGCGGGGGCCTCTACGAGCAGTACTTC; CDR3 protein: CASSSSGGLYEQYF
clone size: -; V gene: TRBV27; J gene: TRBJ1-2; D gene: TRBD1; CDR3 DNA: TGTGCCAGCAGTTCCGACAGGGACGGCTATGGCTACACCTTC; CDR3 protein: CASSSDRDGYGYTF
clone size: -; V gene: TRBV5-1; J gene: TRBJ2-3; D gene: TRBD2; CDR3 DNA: TGCGCCAGCAGCTGGTCCTTACTAGCGGGGGGCACAGATACGCAGTATTTT; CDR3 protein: CASSWSLLAGGTDTQYF
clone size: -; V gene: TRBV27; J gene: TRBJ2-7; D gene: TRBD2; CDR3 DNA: TGTGCCAGCAGGGTTAGCGGGGGGTCCTACGAGCAGTACTTC; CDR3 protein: CASRVSGGSYEQYF
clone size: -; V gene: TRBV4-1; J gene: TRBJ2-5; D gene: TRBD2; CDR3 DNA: TGCGCCAGCAGCCAAGATATTACTAGCGGGCCCCAAGAGACCCAGTACTTC; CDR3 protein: CASSQDITSGPQETQYF
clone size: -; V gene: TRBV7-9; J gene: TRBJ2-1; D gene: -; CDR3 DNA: TGTGCCAGCAGCCTACTCGGGGGAGACTATGAGCAGTTCTTC; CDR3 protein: CASSLLGGDYEQFF
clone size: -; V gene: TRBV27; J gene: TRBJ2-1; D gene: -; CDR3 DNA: TGTGCCAGCAGTCCTTCGGTGGACCCCATATACAATGAGCAGTTCTTC; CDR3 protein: CASSPSVDPIYNEQFF
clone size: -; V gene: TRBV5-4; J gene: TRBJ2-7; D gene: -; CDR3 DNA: TGTGCCAGCAGCTTGGGGACAGCTTTAACCTACGAGCAGTACTTC; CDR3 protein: CASSLGTALTYEQYF
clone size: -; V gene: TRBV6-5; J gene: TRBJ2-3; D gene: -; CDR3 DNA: TGTGCCAGCACAGAGGGTAACACAGATACGCAGTATTTT; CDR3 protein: CASTEGNTDTQYF
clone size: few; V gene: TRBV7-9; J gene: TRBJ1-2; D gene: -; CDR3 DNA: TGTGCCAGCACACCAACGGGGGGTTGGGCTAACTATGGCTACACCTTC; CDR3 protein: CASTPTGGWANYGYTF
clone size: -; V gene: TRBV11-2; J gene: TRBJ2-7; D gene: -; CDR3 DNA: TGTGCCAGCAGCCTGGACTTTTCCTACGAGCAGTACTTC; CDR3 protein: CASSLDFSYEQYF
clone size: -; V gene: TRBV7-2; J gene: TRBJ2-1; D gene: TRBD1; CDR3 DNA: TGTGCCAGCAGCTTAGCGACAGGGGCCCCCTACAATGAGCAGTTCTTC; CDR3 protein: CASSLATGAPYNEQFF
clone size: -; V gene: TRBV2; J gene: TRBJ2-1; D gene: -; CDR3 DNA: TGTGCCAGCAGTGAAACCGGGTGGGGTTCCGATGAGCAGTTCTTC; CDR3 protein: CASSETGWGSDEQFF
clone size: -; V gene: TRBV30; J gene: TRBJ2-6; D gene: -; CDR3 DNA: TGTGCCAGGCGGCGGGAAGTGGGGCACTCTGGGGCCAACGTCCTGACTTTC; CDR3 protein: CARRREVGHSGANVLTF
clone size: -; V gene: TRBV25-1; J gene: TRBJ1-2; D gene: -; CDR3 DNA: TGTGCCAGCAGTGGGCAGACCTTACACCAAAAGGGCTATGGCTACACCTTC; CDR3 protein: CASSGQTLHQKGYGYTF
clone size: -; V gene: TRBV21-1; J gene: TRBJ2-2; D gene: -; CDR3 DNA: TGTGCCAGCAGCAAAGCGGGTTGGGACAGAAAGAACACCGGGGAGCTGTTTTTT; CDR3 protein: CASSKAGWDRKNTGELFF
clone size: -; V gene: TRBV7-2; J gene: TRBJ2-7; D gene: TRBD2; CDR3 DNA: TGTGCCAGCAGCTTCCTAGCGGGAGCTGAGGAGCAGTACTTC; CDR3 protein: CASSFLAGAEEQYF
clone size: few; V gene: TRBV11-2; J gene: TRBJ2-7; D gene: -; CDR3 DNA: TGTGCCAGCAGCTTTCACCGGGACACTAAGTACGAGCAGTACTTC; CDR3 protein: CASSFHRDTKYEQYF